This TCR beta chain emerged from a study of human T cells and chemical hapten exposure. Overall study context: It was small differences in pooled library volume that mainly caused per-sample TCR yields to vary. Overall study findings and caveats: Counts of expanded TCRs at PT1 were positively correlated with patch test score. There was no change with DPC sensitization in TCRs above 1 in 1000 frequency.

TCRdb independently ran MiXCR on the RACE reads; one entry per CDR3 protein. The data contain 80,000 to 100,000 distinct CDR3 sequences, 7.5% to 9.5% of them singletons. The time point was: patch test 1, 2 weeks after DPC sensitization. Treatment defined: therapeutic diphenylcyclopropenone sensitization with weekly scalp DPC. This clonotype was counted many times. What it binds is unknown. Germline V CDR1 and CDR2: DFQATT, SNEGSKA (reference sequence). CDR3 length: 13 residues. V was shortened by 0 bases and J by 0 bases, with 5 bases between the two germline ends. This sequence was found in a woman in her thirties with alopecia areata. Some clones in this sample may be carry-over from other donors' samples. V gene TRBV20-1 combines with J gene TRBJ1-1; no definite D call. This specimen was whole blood, taken in connection with sensitization to the hapten diphenylcyclopropenone (DPC). For the CDR3, the DNA is TGCAGTGCTAGAGATAACCTGAACACTGAAGCTTTCTTT. It is translated as CSARDNLNTEAFF.